This T cell receptor beta chain appears in the sequencing data of a study of CD8+ T cells in alopecia areata. On this clone itself: Other nucleotide sequences in the sample specify the same CDR3.

Sequencing relied on a cDNA template that was reverse transcribed from extracted RNA. This table comes from immunoSEQ multiplex PCR, and its TCRdb copy is limited to in-frame clones, with some not included. Of 200,000 to 250,000 clones in the sample, 50% to 60% were seen once. Trimming left V 2 bases short and J 1 base short, with 5 bases between. CDR1 GTSNPN and CDR2 SVGIG come from the germline V gene (reference sequence). CDR3 size: 13 residues. The chain employs TRBV30 and TRBJ2-2; D is unclear. The sequenced sample was CD4+ T cells sorted from blood, obtained at week 0. The source is a human donor with alopecia areata. CDR3 region: CAWSRQNTGELFF. The CDR3 nucleotides are TGTGCCTGGAGTCGACAGAACACCGGGGAGCTGTTTTTT.